Below, 4 T cell receptor beta chains from the same sample are listed, as sequenced in a study of T-cell reconstitution after alpha-beta-depleted transplantation in children. This sample's TCRbeta library carried unique molecular identifier barcodes. TCRdb reprocessed the PCR reads via MiXCR and lists one record per CDR3 protein. The data contain around 210,000 distinct CDR3 sequences, approximately 6.3% of them singletons. The source was PBMCs, collected before TCRalphabeta/CD19-depleted stem cell transplant. The receptor set was obtained from a boy younger than 10 with acute lymphoblastic leukemia, due to receive a stem cell transplant.

This clonotype was counted between two and nine times. The CDR3: CASIPTGTNTGELFF. The DNA for the CDR3 is TGTGCCAGCATCCCGACAGGGACGAACACCGGGGAGCTGTTTTTT. This rearrangement joins TRBV7-2 to TRBJ2-2; 7 bases are shared with TRBD1. V shed 7 bases and J 0 bases; nucleotides not matched to a gene: 5. Germline lookup yields CDR1 SGHTA and CDR2 FQGNSA. This CDR3 is built from 15 residues.

This clonotype was seen repeatedly, ten times or more. The chain carries TRBV7-2 and TRBJ2-3; TRBD2 agrees at 13 bases. After removal of 5 bases from V and 2 bases from J, the junction contained 4 bases not matched to a gene. CDR1 and CDR2 from the germline V gene are SGHTA and FQGNSA. CDR3 length: 16 amino acids. CDR3 coding DNA: TGTGCCAGCAGCACGGGACTAGCGGGAATCACAGATACGCAGTATTTT. It specifies CASSTGLAGITDTQYF.

There are many counts of this clonotype. V and J are TRBV3-1 and TRBJ1-5, with 11 bases aligning to TRBD1. CDR1 and CDR2 from the germline V gene are LGHDT and YNNKEL (reference sequence). This CDR3 contains 15 residues. J was trimmed by 5 bases and V by 1 base; bases with no gene match: 1. CDR3 in DNA: TGTGCCAGCAGCCAAGGGACAGGGGGCCATCAGCCCCAGCATTTT. Its translation is CASSQGTGGHQPQHF.

This clonotype was detected ten times or more. The gene calls are TRBV12-3 or TRBV12-4 and TRBJ1-1; D unresolved. V gave up 4 bases and J gave up 4 bases, with 7 bases separating them. CDR3 length: 12 amino acids. CDR3 coding DNA: TGTGCCAGCAGTTGGGGTAGCACTGAAGCTTTCTTT. It yields the protein CASSWGSTEAFF.